This T cell receptor (beta chain) was captured by sequencing in a study of T cells in Graves' hyperthyroidism and ophthalmopathy. Stable Graves' hyperthyroidism meant no ophthalmopathy progression within 18 months. Newly diagnosed patients aged 18 to 65 had hyperthyroidism of under 2 months' duration. Lactation, pregnancy, other autoimmune disease or uncontrolled infection led to exclusion of patients. Thyroid ultrasound and orbital computed tomography, with clinical symptoms and serum thyroxine and TRAb, informed diagnoses. This clonotype was counted once. Germline V gene data show CDR1 as SNHLY and CDR2 as FYNNEI. The CDR3 is made up of 14 amino acids. The germline V and J ends were trimmed by 10 bases and 5 bases, with 20 bases remaining between them. Template material for amplifying TCR beta CDR3 regions consisted of RNA transcripts. A first-round RT-PCR of the TCR CDR3 used the HTBI primer set. TCRdb passed the multiplex PCR reads through MiXCR, listing each CDR3 protein once. The sample lists roughly 840,000 distinct CDR3 sequences; 38% were seen once.

This receptor was taken from a young man with Graves' hyperthyroidism. V usage is TRBV2 and J usage is TRBJ1-2; tentatively, D is TRBD1 (5 bases). The sample taken for sequencing was blood. CDR3 in amino acids: CATEVDRGLYGYTF. As DNA, the CDR3 is TGTGCCACCGAGGTAGACAGAGGTCTGTATGGCTACACCTTC.